Below, one T cell receptor (beta chain) is given with its context. What it binds is unknown. CDR1 and CDR2 from the germline V gene are LGHDT and YNNKEL (reference sequence). The CDR3 sequence is 12 residues long. V lost 1 base, J lost 9 bases, and 7 bases lay in between. The data originate from a study of T cell responses to AZD1222 COVID-19 vaccine. Using immunoSEQ multiplex PCR, the repertoire was profiled, and TCRdb retains in-frame clones only, with some absent. The repertoire holds more than 50,000 clones, with around 92% as singletons. Study outcomes and limitations: Across the whole spike, CD4 TCRs peaked at regions 160-218 and 743-854. Elevations in Spike-specific TCR breadth and depth followed administration of two AZD1222 doses.

Sequenced material: peripheral blood, taken on day 0 of AZD1222 vaccination. This TCR was recovered from an adult in good health. The V gene is TRBV3-1 (or the pseudogene TRBV3-2), the J gene TRBJ2-1; the D call may be TRBD1 or TRBD2 (5 bases each). CDR3 bases: TGTGCCAGCAGCCAAGGGGGGATTGAGCAGTTCTTC. It specifies CASSQGGIEQFF.